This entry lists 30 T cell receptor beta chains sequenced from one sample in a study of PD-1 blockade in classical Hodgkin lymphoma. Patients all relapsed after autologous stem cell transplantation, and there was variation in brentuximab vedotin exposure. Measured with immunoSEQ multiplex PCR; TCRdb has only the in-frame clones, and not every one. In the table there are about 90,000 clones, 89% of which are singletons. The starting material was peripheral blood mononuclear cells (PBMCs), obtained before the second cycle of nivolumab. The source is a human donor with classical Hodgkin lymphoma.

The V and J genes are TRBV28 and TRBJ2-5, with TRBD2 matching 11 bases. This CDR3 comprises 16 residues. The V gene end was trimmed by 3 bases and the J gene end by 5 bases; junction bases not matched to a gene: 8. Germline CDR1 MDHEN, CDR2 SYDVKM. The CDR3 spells CASSLIPSGRLETQYF. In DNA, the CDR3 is TGTGCCAGCAGTTTGATCCCTAGCGGGAGGTTGGAGACCCAGTACTTC.

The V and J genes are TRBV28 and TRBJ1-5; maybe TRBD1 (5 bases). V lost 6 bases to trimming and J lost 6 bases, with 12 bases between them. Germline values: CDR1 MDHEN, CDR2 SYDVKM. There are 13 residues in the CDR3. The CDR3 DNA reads TGTGCCAGCAGAACTACAGGTGTTCAGCCCCAGCATTTT. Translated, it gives CASRTTGVQPQHF. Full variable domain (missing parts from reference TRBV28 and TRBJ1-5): DVKVTQSSRYLVKRTGEKVFLECVQDMDHENMFWYRQDPGLGLRLIYFSYDVKMKEKGDIPEGYSVSREKKERFSLILESASTNQTSMYLCASRTTGVQPQHFGDGTRLSIL.

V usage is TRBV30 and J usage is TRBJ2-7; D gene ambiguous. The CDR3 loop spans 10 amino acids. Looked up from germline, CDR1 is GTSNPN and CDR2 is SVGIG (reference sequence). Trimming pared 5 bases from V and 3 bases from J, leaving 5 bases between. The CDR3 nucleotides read TGTGCCTGGGGGTTCTACGAGCAGTACTTC. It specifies CAWGFYEQYF. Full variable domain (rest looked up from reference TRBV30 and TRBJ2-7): SQTIHQWPATLVQPVGSPLSLECTVEGTSNPNLYWYRQAAGRGLQLLFYSVGIGQISSEVPQNLSASRPQDRQFILSSKKLLLSDSGFYLCAWGFYEQYFGPGTRLTVT.

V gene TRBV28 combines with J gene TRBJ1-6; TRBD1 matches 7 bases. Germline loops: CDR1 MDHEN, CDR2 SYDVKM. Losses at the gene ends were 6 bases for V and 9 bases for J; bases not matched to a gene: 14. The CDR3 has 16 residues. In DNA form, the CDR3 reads TGTGCCAGCAGCCGAGCTAACAGGGGTCGGAGTTCACCCCTCCACTTT. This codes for CASSRANRGRSSPLHF.

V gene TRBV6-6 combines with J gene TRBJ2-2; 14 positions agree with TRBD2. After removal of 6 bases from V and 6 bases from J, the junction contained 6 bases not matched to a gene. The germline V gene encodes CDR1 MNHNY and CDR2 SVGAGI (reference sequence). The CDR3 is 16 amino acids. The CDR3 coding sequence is TGTGCCAGCAGGCGACTAGCGGGGGGGCCCCCCGGGGAGCTGTTTTTT. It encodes CASRRLAGGPPGELFF.

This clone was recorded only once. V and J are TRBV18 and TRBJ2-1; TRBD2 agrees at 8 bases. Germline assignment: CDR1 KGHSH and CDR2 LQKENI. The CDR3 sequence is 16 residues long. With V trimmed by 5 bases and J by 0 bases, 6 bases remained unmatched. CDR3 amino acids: CASSWVAGSSYNEQFF. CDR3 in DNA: TGTGCCAGCTCATGGGTAGCGGGGAGCTCCTACAATGAGCAGTTCTTC.

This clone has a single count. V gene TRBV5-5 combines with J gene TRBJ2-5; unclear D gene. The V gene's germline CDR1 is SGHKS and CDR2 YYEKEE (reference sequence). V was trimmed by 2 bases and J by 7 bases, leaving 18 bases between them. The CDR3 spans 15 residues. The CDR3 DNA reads TGTGCCAGCAGCTTACTCGATAGCCCTCGGGTGACCCAGTACTTC. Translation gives CASSLLDSPRVTQYF.

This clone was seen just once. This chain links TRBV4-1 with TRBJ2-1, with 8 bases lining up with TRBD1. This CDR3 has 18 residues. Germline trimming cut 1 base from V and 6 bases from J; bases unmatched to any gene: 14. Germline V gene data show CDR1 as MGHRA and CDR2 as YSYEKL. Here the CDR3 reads CASSQGIFGQGEGNEQFF. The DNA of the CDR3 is TGCGCCAGCAGCCAAGGAATCTTCGGACAGGGAGAGGGCAATGAGCAGTTCTTC.

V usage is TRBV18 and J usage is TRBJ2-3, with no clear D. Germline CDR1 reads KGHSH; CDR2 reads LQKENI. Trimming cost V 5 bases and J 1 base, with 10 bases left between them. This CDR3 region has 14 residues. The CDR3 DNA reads TGTGCCAGCTCAGAGGACCTCCGCACAGATACGCAGTATTTT. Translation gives CASSEDLRTDTQYF.

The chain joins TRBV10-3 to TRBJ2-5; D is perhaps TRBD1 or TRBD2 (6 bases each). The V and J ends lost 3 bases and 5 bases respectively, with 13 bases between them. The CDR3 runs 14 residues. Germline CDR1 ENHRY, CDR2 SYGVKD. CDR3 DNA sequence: TGTGCCATCAGTGAACGGGGGCGACGGGAGACCCAGTACTTC. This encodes CAISERGRRETQYF.

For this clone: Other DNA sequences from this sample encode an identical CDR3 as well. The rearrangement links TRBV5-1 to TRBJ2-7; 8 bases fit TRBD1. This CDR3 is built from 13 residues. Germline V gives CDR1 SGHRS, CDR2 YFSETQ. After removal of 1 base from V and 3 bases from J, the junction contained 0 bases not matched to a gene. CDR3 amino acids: CASSLTGGYEQYF. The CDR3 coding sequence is TGCGCCAGCAGCTTGACAGGGGGCTACGAGCAGTACTTC.

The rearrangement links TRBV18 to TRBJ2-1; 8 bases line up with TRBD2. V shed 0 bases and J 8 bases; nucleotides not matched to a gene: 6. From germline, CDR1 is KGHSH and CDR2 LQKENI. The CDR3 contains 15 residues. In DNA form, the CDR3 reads TGTGCCAGCTCACCACCCCGCGGGGGGAGGGATGAGCAGTTCTTC. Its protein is CASSPPRGGRDEQFF.

The DNA for the CDR3 is TGTGCCAGCAGCTTACCTGCCGGGACAGGGATCACAGATACGCAGTATTTT. Encoded protein: CASSLPAGTGITDTQYF. This chain uses TRBV7-6 with TRBJ2-3, with 9 bases lining up with TRBD1. J gave up 2 bases and V 2 bases, and 8 bases lay outside the gene matches. Germline V gene lookup returns CDR1 SGHVS and CDR2 FNYEAQ. The CDR3 totals 17 residues.

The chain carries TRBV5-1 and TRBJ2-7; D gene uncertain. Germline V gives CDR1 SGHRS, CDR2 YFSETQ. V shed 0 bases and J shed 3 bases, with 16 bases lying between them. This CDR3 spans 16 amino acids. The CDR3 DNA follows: TGCGCCAGCAGCTTGGCGGGCGGCACTACCGGCTACGAGCAGTACTTC. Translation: CASSLAGGTTGYEQYF.

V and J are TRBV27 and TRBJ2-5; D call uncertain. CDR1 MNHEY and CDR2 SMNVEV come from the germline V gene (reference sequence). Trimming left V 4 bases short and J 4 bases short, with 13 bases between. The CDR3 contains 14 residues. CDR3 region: CASSSIATLETQYF. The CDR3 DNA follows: TGTGCCAGCAGTTCGATTGCGACACTAGAGACCCAGTACTTC.

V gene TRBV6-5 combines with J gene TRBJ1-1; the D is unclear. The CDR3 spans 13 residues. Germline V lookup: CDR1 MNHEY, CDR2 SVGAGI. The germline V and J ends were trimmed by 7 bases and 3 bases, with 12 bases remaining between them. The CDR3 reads CASNLDAYTEAFF. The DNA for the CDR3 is TGTGCCAGCAACCTGGACGCGTACACTGAAGCTTTCTTT.

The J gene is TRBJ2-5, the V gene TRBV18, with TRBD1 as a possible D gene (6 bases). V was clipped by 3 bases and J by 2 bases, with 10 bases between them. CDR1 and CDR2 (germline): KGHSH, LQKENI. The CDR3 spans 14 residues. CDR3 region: CASSPGQRQETQYF. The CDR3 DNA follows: TGTGCCAGCTCACCCGGACAGCGTCAAGAGACCCAGTACTTC.

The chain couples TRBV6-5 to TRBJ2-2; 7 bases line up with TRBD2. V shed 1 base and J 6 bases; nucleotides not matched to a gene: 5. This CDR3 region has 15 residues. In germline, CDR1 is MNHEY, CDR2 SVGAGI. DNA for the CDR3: TGTGCCAGCAGTTACTTTGCGGGAGAAGCCGGGGAGCTGTTTTTT. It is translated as CASSYFAGEAGELFF.

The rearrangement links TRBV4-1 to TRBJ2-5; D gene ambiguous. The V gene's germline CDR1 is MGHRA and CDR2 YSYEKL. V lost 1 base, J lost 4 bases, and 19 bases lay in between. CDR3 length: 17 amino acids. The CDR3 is CASSQVWIPPRTETQYF. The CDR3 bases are TGCGCCAGCAGCCAAGTCTGGATTCCCCCCAGGACAGAGACCCAGTACTTC.

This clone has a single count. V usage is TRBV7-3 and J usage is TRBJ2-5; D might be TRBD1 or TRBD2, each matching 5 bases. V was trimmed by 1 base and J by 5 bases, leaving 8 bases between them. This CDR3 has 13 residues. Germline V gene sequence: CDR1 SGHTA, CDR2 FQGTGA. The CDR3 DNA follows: TGTGCCAGCAGCTTAAATTGGGGGGAGACCCAGTACTTC. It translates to CASSLNWGETQYF.

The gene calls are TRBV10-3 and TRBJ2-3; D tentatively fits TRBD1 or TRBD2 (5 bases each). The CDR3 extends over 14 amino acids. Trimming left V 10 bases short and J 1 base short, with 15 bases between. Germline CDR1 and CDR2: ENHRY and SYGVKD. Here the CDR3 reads CANSYGAGTDTQYF. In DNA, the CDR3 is TGTGCCAACTCTTACGGGGCCGGCACAGATACGCAGTATTTT.

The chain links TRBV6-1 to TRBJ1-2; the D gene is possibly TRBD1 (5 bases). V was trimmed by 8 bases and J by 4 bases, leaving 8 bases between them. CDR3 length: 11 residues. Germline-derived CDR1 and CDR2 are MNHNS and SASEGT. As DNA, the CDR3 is TGTGCCAGCGGGGGAGTCTATGGCTACACCTTC. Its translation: CASGGVYGYTF.

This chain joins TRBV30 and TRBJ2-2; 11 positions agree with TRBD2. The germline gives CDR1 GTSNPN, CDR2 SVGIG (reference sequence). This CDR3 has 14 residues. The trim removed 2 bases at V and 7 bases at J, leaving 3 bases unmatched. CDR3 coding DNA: TGTGCCTGGAGTCCAACTAGCGGGAGCGGGGAGCTGTTTTTT. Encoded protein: CAWSPTSGSGELFF.

This CDR3 is CASSLYRAQPQHF. In DNA, the CDR3 is TGTGCCAGCAGCCTTTACAGGGCCCAGCCCCAGCATTTT. The V gene is TRBV7-2, the J gene TRBJ1-5; maybe TRBD1 (6 bases). The germline V gene has CDR1 SGHTA and CDR2 FQGNSA. The CDR3 loop spans 13 amino acids. V lost 5 bases to trimming and J lost 7 bases, with 12 bases between them.

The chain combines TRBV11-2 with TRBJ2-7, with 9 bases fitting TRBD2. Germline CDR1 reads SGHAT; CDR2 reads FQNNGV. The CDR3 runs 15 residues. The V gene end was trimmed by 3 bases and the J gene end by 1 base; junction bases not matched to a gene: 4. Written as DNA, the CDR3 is TGTGCCAGCAGCTTGATAGCGGGAGCGTCCTACGAGCAGTACTTC. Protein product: CASSLIAGASYEQYF. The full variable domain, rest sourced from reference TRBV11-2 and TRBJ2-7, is EAGVAQSPRYKIIEKRQSVAFWCNPISGHATLYWYQQILGQGPKLLIQFQNNGVVDDSQLPKDRFSAERLKGVDSTLKIQPAKLEDSAVYLCASSLIAGASYEQYFGPGTRLTVT.

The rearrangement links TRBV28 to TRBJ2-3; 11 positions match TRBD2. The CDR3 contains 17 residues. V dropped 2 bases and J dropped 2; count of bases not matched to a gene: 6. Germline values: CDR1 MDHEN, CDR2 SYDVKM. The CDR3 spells CASSLILAGGLTDTQYF. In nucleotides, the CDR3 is TGTGCCAGCAGTTTAATTCTAGCGGGGGGCCTCACAGATACGCAGTATTTT. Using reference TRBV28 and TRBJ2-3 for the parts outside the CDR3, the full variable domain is DVKVTQSSRYLVKRTGEKVFLECVQDMDHENMFWYRQDPGLGLRLIYFSYDVKMKEKGDIPEGYSVSREKKERFSLILESASTNQTSMYLCASSLILAGGLTDTQYFGPGTRLTVL.

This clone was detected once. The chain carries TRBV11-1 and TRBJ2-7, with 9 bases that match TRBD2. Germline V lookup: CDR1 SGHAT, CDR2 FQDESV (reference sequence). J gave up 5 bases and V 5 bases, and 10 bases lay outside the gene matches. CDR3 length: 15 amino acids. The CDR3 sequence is CASSQVAGALDEQYF. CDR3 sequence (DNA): TGTGCCAGCAGCCAAGTAGCGGGAGCTCTTGACGAGCAGTACTTC.

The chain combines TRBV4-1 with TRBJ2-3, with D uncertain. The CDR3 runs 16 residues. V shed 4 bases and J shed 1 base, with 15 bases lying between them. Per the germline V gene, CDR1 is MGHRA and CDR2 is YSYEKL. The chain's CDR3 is CASSPSVGLGTDTQYF. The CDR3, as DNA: TGCGCCAGCAGCCCCTCGGTGGGTTTAGGCACAGATACGCAGTATTTT.

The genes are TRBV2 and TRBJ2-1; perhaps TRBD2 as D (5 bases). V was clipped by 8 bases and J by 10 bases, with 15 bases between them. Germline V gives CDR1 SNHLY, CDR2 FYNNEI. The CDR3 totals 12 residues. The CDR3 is CASRSEGVEQFF. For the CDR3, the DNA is TGTGCCAGCCGATCTGAGGGAGTGGAGCAGTTCTTC.

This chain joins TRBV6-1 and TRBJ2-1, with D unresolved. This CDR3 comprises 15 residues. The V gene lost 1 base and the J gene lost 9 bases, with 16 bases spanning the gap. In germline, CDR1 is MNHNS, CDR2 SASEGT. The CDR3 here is CASSEGKEQITEQFF. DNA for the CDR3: TGTGCCAGCAGTGAAGGAAAGGAACAGATCACTGAGCAGTTCTTC.